These T cell receptor beta chains were read from a single sample in a study of cytomegalovirus exposure and HLA in healthy donors. Some clones are missing from TCRdb's copy, which holds only in-frame ones; the method was immunoSEQ multiplex PCR. The sample contains tens of thousands of clones, just under 70% of which appear only once. The sequenced sample was PBMCs. The origin of the receptors is a woman aged 45-65 years in good health and CMV-seropositive. CDR3s include the opening cysteine and the closing phenylalanine or tryptophan. Fields, in order: D gene, clone size, V gene, J gene, CDR3 DNA, CDR3 protein. The D gene is left open where the match is weak. Clone size appears in some rows only: once, few, many, or a class for an expanded clone.

d_call: TRBD2
clone_size: -
v_call: TRBV6-4
j_call: TRBJ2-2
cdr3_nt: TGTGCCAGCACCCCAAGCGGGAGCGTGGACACCGGGGAGCTGTTTTTT
cdr3_aa: CASTPSGSVDTGELFF

d_call: TRBD1
clone_size: -
v_call: TRBV10-3
j_call: TRBJ1-1
cdr3_nt: TGTGCCATCAGTGGAGTAGGGACAGAGAACACTGAAGCTTTCTTT
cdr3_aa: CAISGVGTENTEAFF

d_call: -
clone_size: -
v_call: TRBV5-1
j_call: TRBJ1-2
cdr3_nt: TGCGCCAGCAGCTTGACAGCCGGAAACTATGGCTACACCTTC
cdr3_aa: CASSLTAGNYGYTF

d_call: TRBD1
clone_size: -
v_call: TRBV6-1
j_call: TRBJ2-3
cdr3_nt: TGTGCCAGCACCCCCACCCGAGAGGGGGCGGCGGGGTATTTT
cdr3_aa: CASTPTREGAAGYF

d_call: TRBD1
clone_size: -
v_call: TRBV5-4
j_call: TRBJ2-3
cdr3_nt: TGTGCCAGCAGCTGGGGGACAGGGGAGGTTACGCAGTATTTT
cdr3_aa: CASSWGTGEVTQYF

d_call: -
clone_size: -
v_call: TRBV28
j_call: TRBJ1-2
cdr3_nt: TGTGCCAGCAGAGACAGCGCTAACTATGGCTACACCTTC
cdr3_aa: CASRDSANYGYTF

d_call: -
clone_size: -
v_call: TRBV14
j_call: TRBJ1-6
cdr3_nt: TGTGCCAGCAGCCAAGACCCCACGGGATGGCTCTGGAATTCACCCCTCCACTTT
cdr3_aa: CASSQDPTGWLWNSPLHF

d_call: -
clone_size: -
v_call: TRBV5-1
j_call: TRBJ1-6
cdr3_nt: TGCGCCAGCAGCGGCGGACAGTTAACTACACCCCTCCACTTT
cdr3_aa: CASSGGQLTTPLHF

d_call: -
clone_size: -
v_call: TRBV28
j_call: TRBJ1-5
cdr3_nt: TGTGCCAGCAGCCCTCCGGGACAAGGCCACCAAGGTGGGGCCCAGCATTTT
cdr3_aa: CASSPPGQGHQGGAQHF

d_call: TRBD2
clone_size: -
v_call: TRBV30
j_call: TRBJ2-7
cdr3_nt: TGTGCCTGGAGTGGGGCGGGAGGCTACGAGCAGTACTTC
cdr3_aa: CAWSGAGGYEQYF

d_call: -
clone_size: -
v_call: TRBV5-4
j_call: TRBJ1-5
cdr3_nt: TGTGCCAGCAGCCAAGATCAGGGCAATCAGCCCCAGCATTTT
cdr3_aa: CASSQDQGNQPQHF

d_call: TRBD2
clone_size: -
v_call: TRBV7-8
j_call: TRBJ2-5
cdr3_nt: TGTGCCAGCAGCCCGGACGAGCGGGAGGGTGAGACCCAGTACTTC
cdr3_aa: CASSPDEREGETQYF

d_call: TRBD1
clone_size: -
v_call: TRBV14
j_call: TRBJ2-5
cdr3_nt: TGTGCCAGCAGCCAAAGCCCCGACAGGGCTGAGACCCAGTACTTC
cdr3_aa: CASSQSPDRAETQYF

d_call: -
clone_size: -
v_call: TRBV27
j_call: TRBJ2-1
cdr3_nt: TGTGCCAGCAGGACGCTAGCCCCCACCTACAATGAGCAGTTCTTC
cdr3_aa: CASRTLAPTYNEQFF

d_call: -
clone_size: -
v_call: TRBV15
j_call: TRBJ2-5
cdr3_nt: TGTGCCACCAGCAGAGGGGCCCAAGAGACCCAGTACTTC
cdr3_aa: CATSRGAQETQYF

d_call: TRBD1
clone_size: once
v_call: TRBV7-9
j_call: TRBJ1-5
cdr3_nt: TGTGCCAGCAGCCGGGACAGGGGTAACCAGCCCCAGCATTTT
cdr3_aa: CASSRDRGNQPQHF

d_call: -
clone_size: -
v_call: TRBV2
j_call: TRBJ2-3
cdr3_nt: TGTGCCAGCAGACCATCGAACTTATGGTATACGCAGTATTTT
cdr3_aa: CASRPSNLWYTQYF

d_call: TRBD2
clone_size: -
v_call: TRBV30
j_call: TRBJ2-1
cdr3_nt: TGTGCCTGGAGTGTCAGCGGGATTAATGAGCAGTTCTTC
cdr3_aa: CAWSVSGINEQFF

d_call: TRBD1
clone_size: few
v_call: TRBV28
j_call: TRBJ1-6
cdr3_nt: TGTGCCAGCACGGCTCGACAGGGAAGGTACTCACCCCTCCACTTT
cdr3_aa: CASTARQGRYSPLHF

d_call: -
clone_size: -
v_call: TRBV10-2
j_call: TRBJ2-1
cdr3_nt: TGCGCCAGCCGGGGGGCAGTCCACTACAATGAGCAGTTCTTC
cdr3_aa: CASRGAVHYNEQFF

d_call: TRBD2
clone_size: -
v_call: TRBV28
j_call: TRBJ2-7
cdr3_nt: TGTGCCAGTTGGGGGGGGAAGCAGTACTTC
cdr3_aa: CASWGGKQYF

d_call: -
clone_size: -
v_call: TRBV6-1
j_call: TRBJ1-1
cdr3_nt: TGTGCCAGCAGAAGGGGCACGAACACTGAAGCTTTCTTT
cdr3_aa: CASRRGTNTEAFF

d_call: TRBD1
clone_size: few
v_call: TRBV28
j_call: TRBJ2-7
cdr3_nt: TGTGCCGTTGGGCCCCCAAGAGGGGGCGTCTACGAGCAGTACTTC
cdr3_aa: CAVGPPRGGVYEQYF

d_call: TRBD2
clone_size: -
v_call: TRBV25-1
j_call: TRBJ2-7
cdr3_nt: TGTGCCAGCAGTGAATATCTGAGCGGGAGGGTCGACGAGCAGTACTTC
cdr3_aa: CASSEYLSGRVDEQYF

d_call: -
clone_size: -
v_call: TRBV2
j_call: TRBJ1-1
cdr3_nt: TGTGCCACCCTAAAGGGGTACACTGAAGCTTTCTTT
cdr3_aa: CATLKGYTEAFF

d_call: -
clone_size: once
v_call: TRBV7-9
j_call: TRBJ1-4
cdr3_nt: TGTTCCAGCAGCTTACCGGGAGGCGGTGAAAAACTGTTTTTT
cdr3_aa: CSSSLPGGGEKLFF

d_call: TRBD2
clone_size: -
v_call: TRBV5-4
j_call: TRBJ2-1
cdr3_nt: TGTGCCAGCAGCCCCATTGGGGGGGAGGGCATTGAGCAGTTCTTC
cdr3_aa: CASSPIGGEGIEQFF

d_call: -
clone_size: -
v_call: TRBV20-1
j_call: TRBJ2-7
cdr3_nt: TGCAGTGCTTCGCCGAGGTACGAGCAGTACTTC
cdr3_aa: CSASPRYEQYF

d_call: -
clone_size: -
v_call: TRBV4-1
j_call: TRBJ2-3
cdr3_nt: TGCGCCAGCAGCCAAGAAGAGGGTCAGGGGATCACAGATACGCAGTATTTT
cdr3_aa: CASSQEEGQGITDTQYF

d_call: -
clone_size: -
v_call: TRBV7-9
j_call: TRBJ2-1
cdr3_nt: TGTGCCAGCAGCTTTCGTCCCTTACAGGGGGGGAAAACGGATGAGCAGTTCTTC
cdr3_aa: CASSFRPLQGGKTDEQFF

d_call: -
clone_size: -
v_call: TRBV5-1
j_call: TRBJ1-5
cdr3_nt: TGCGCCAGCAGTTCGGGGGAGAATCAGCCCCAGCATTTT
cdr3_aa: CASSSGENQPQHF

d_call: TRBD2
clone_size: few
v_call: TRBV4-2
j_call: TRBJ2-7
cdr3_nt: TGTGCCAGCAGCCCTAGGACTAGCGGAATCTACGAGCAGTACTTC
cdr3_aa: CASSPRTSGIYEQYF

d_call: -
clone_size: once
v_call: TRBV28
j_call: TRBJ1-5
cdr3_nt: TGTGCCAGCAGTTTCCTAGGAGGCAATCAGCCCCAGCATTTT
cdr3_aa: CASSFLGGNQPQHF

d_call: -
clone_size: few
v_call: TRBV9
j_call: TRBJ2-7
cdr3_nt: TGTGCCAGCAGCCTAAGTAGTGGGGGGGCAGCCCACGGACGCTACGAGCAGTACTTC
cdr3_aa: CASSLSSGGAAHGRYEQYF

d_call: TRBD1
clone_size: once
v_call: TRBV6-5
j_call: TRBJ2-7
cdr3_nt: TGTGCCAGCATGACAGGGAGCCACGAGCAGTACTTC
cdr3_aa: CASMTGSHEQYF

d_call: -
clone_size: -
v_call: TRBV6-6
j_call: TRBJ1-1
cdr3_nt: TGTGCCAGCTCCCCGGAGGGAGGGGCGAACACTGAAGCTTTCTTT
cdr3_aa: CASSPEGGANTEAFF

d_call: -
clone_size: once
v_call: TRBV19
j_call: TRBJ2-7
cdr3_nt: TGTGCCAGTAGTATTGGAGGGCTCAGCTCCTACGAGCAGTACTTC
cdr3_aa: CASSIGGLSSYEQYF

d_call: -
clone_size: -
v_call: TRBV19
j_call: TRBJ2-7
cdr3_nt: TGTGCCAGTAGTATTCTGGCAGGGTATGACTACGAGCAGTACTTC
cdr3_aa: CASSILAGYDYEQYF

d_call: -
clone_size: many
v_call: TRBV15
j_call: TRBJ2-7
cdr3_nt: TGTGCCACCAGCAGAGCCTTGAGCTCCTACGAGCAGTACTTC
cdr3_aa: CATSRALSSYEQYF

d_call: TRBD1
clone_size: -
v_call: TRBV7-9
j_call: TRBJ1-1
cdr3_nt: TGTGCCAGCAGCGCTCCGGGACAGGGGAAAAATACTGAAGCTTTCTTT
cdr3_aa: CASSAPGQGKNTEAFF

d_call: TRBD2
clone_size: few
v_call: TRBV5-6
j_call: TRBJ2-2
cdr3_nt: TGTGCCAGCAGCTACCGGACTAGCGGGAGGGCCGGGGAGCTGTTTTTT
cdr3_aa: CASSYRTSGRAGELFF

d_call: TRBD1
clone_size: -
v_call: TRBV25-1
j_call: TRBJ1-4
cdr3_nt: TGTGCCAGCAGTGAATCGTGGGGACAGGGACGCGAAAAACTGTTTTTT
cdr3_aa: CASSESWGQGREKLFF

d_call: TRBD1
clone_size: -
v_call: TRBV7-9
j_call: TRBJ1-2
cdr3_nt: TGTGCCAGCAGCTTAGACCAGGGGGCGTTATTCTACACCTTC
cdr3_aa: CASSLDQGALFYTF

d_call: TRBD1
clone_size: -
v_call: TRBV28
j_call: TRBJ1-2
cdr3_nt: TGTGCCAGCAGTTTTGACAGGGGGGGAGGCTACACCTTC
cdr3_aa: CASSFDRGGGYTF

d_call: -
clone_size: -
v_call: TRBV28
j_call: TRBJ1-1
cdr3_nt: TGTGCCAGCACCCTACGGGGTAGGGCTTTCTTT
cdr3_aa: CASTLRGRAFF

d_call: -
clone_size: -
v_call: TRBV4-3
j_call: TRBJ2-7
cdr3_nt: TGCGCCAGCAGCCCCCACCACACCTTTTCCTACGAGCAGTACTTC
cdr3_aa: CASSPHHTFSYEQYF

d_call: -
clone_size: -
v_call: TRBV28
j_call: TRBJ1-5
cdr3_nt: TGTGCCAGCAGTTCACCGGGACCCCAGCATTTT
cdr3_aa: CASSSPGPQHF

d_call: TRBD1
clone_size: -
v_call: TRBV5-1
j_call: TRBJ2-2
cdr3_nt: TGCGCCAGCAGCCCGGGGACAGGGGCTGAGACCGGGGAGCTGTTTTTT
cdr3_aa: CASSPGTGAETGELFF

d_call: TRBD1
clone_size: -
v_call: TRBV2
j_call: TRBJ1-5
cdr3_nt: TGTGCCAGCAGGGCGACAGGGAATCAGCCCCAGCATTTT
cdr3_aa: CASRATGNQPQHF

d_call: TRBD1
clone_size: -
v_call: TRBV27
j_call: TRBJ2-6
cdr3_nt: TGTGCCAGCAGTTCTCAACAGGGGGCCGGGGCCAACGTCCTGACTTTC
cdr3_aa: CASSSQQGAGANVLTF

d_call: TRBD2
clone_size: -
v_call: TRBV27
j_call: TRBJ2-1
cdr3_nt: TGTGCCAGCAGTATAGCGGGACAAGCCTACAATGAGCAGTTCTTC
cdr3_aa: CASSIAGQAYNEQFF

d_call: TRBD1
clone_size: once
v_call: TRBV19
j_call: TRBJ1-4
cdr3_nt: TGTGCCGGGCGCCGGGACAGGGGATTCCAAACTAATGAAAAACTGTTTTTT
cdr3_aa: CAGRRDRGFQTNEKLFF

d_call: TRBD1
clone_size: -
v_call: TRBV19
j_call: TRBJ2-1
cdr3_nt: TGTGCCAGTAGTTCCACACCAATAGCGCCACAGGGGTACAATGAGCAGTTCTTC
cdr3_aa: CASSSTPIAPQGYNEQFF

d_call: -
clone_size: few
v_call: TRBV5-6
j_call: TRBJ2-7
cdr3_nt: TGTGCCAGCAGCTTTCAGGTCAGCACCTACGAGCAGTACTTC
cdr3_aa: CASSFQVSTYEQYF

d_call: TRBD2
clone_size: -
v_call: TRBV19
j_call: TRBJ2-3
cdr3_nt: TGTGCCAGTAGTACCGGTACTAGCGGCCACCGCACAGATACGCAGTATTTT
cdr3_aa: CASSTGTSGHRTDTQYF

d_call: -
clone_size: -
v_call: TRBV5-6
j_call: TRBJ1-5
cdr3_nt: TGTGCCAGCAGCTTGTCAGGAGGTCAGCCCCAGCATTTT
cdr3_aa: CASSLSGGQPQHF

d_call: -
clone_size: -
v_call: TRBV28
j_call: TRBJ1-5
cdr3_nt: TGTGCCAGCAGTCCTCCAAGCGGTGTCTCTGATCAGCCCCAGCATTTT
cdr3_aa: CASSPPSGVSDQPQHF

d_call: -
clone_size: -
v_call: TRBV30
j_call: TRBJ2-1
cdr3_nt: TGTGCCTGGAACCTACACAATGAGCAGTTCTTC
cdr3_aa: CAWNLHNEQFF